This T cell receptor (beta chain) was obtained from a study of blood T cell repertoires in COVID-19. Germline V gene lookup returns CDR1 DFQATT and CDR2 SNEGSKA (reference sequence). This CDR3 has 11 residues. V was trimmed by 8 bases and J by 8 bases, leaving 13 bases between them. Only in-frame clones appear in the TCRdb table, and some are missing; sequencing was by immunoSEQ multiplex PCR. The sample comprises roughly 250,000 clones, 83% of which are singletons, and more than 5% rests with the top ten. The material sequenced was peripheral blood. This chain uses TRBV20-1 with TRBJ2-1; D may be TRBD2 (5 bases). This clonotype was obtained from a human donor in a cohort sampled during active COVID-19. The CDR3 nucleotides read TGCAGTCTTCGTCTAGCCTATGAGCAGTTCTTC. Encoded protein: CSLRLAYEQFF.